Sequencing of this T cell receptor beta chain was carried out in a study of blood T cell repertoires in COVID-19 (dated by TCRdb to 2020 to 2021). A note on the overall study: Collaborator samples came from the United States, Italy and Spain and covered acute and convalescent phases of COVID-19. The prospective study material was composed of cDNA or gDNA derived from T cells, B-cell-depleted T cells, or PBMCs. Subjects who had been exposed to COVID-19, were actively infected with it, or had recovered from it provided the deeply sampled blood TCRbeta repertoires that made up the dataset. The repertoires were released in a freely available public database intended as a resource for research on the immune response to SARS-CoV-2. Samples were obtained from the ongoing ImmuneRACE study (first 160 participants) and from 950 to 1,500 subjects provided by 6 global collaborators. Sample metadata almost always included a de-identified subject ID, COVID-19 status, age in years and sex. Where HLA class I and class II types were available, the types were taken from metadata supplied by the sample provider, not from assay-based typing. What the authors observed across the whole study: The quantity of clinical and demographic metadata differed by source and by participant and was supplied without curation.

The CDR3 sequence holds 15 residues, the cysteine and phenylalanine included. Solely the CDR3 DNA is kept, with 45 bases framed from the first base. CDR1 is given as SGDLS and CDR2 as YYNGEE, both from the germline V gene. V lost 2 bases and J lost 4 bases, and the count of bases not matched to a germline gene is 4. Whole blood was collected in K2EDTA tubes by collaborating institutions according to the institutions' own protocols. Collaborator samples were shipped for TCRbeta analysis as frozen whole blood, isolated PBMCs, or DNA extracted from either sample type. Points on this clone: The antigen it binds to is not known. No base quality values were provided; no much bigger clone lies one nucleotide off.

The immunoSEQ Assay, a bias-controlled multiplex PCR, was used to amplify TCRbeta CDR3 regions from genomic DNA. In the paper's pipeline: The number of nucleated cells in each sample was estimated by amplification of reference gene primers within the assay. To quantify the absolute abundance of each unique TCRbeta CDR3 rearrangement, sequence reads were collapsed and filtered. For each sample, productive Simpson clonality was calculated as the square root of Simpson's diversity index across productive rearrangements. The immuneACCESS repertoire file appears here via TCRdb, limited to in-frame rearrangements. These files lack a portion of the clones; in checked studies, under half of the deficit traces to unresolved V genes, and the cause of the others is not known. For V, J and clone size, that table is used; D and trimming come from the DNA. The sample records roughly 56,000 clones, 92% of which are singletons. The top ten clonotypes cover 4.6% of the sample.

This TCR was sampled from a middle-aged man with active COVID-19. Sequencing was performed on peripheral blood. The chain is assembled from TRBV9 and TRBJ2-2, and 8 bases in between align with TRBD2. The CDR3 sequence is CASSVSGIATGELFF. The DNA is as follows: TGTGCCAGCAGCGTTAGCGGGATTGCCACCGGGGAGCTGTTTTTT.